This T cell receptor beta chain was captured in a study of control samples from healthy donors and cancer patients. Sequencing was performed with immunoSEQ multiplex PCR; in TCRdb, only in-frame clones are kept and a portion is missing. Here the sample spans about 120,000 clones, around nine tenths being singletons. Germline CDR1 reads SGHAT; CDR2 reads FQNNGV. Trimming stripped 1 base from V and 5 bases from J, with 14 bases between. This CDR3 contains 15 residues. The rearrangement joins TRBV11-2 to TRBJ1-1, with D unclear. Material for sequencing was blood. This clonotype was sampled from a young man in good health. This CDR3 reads CASSLVKTPRTEAFF. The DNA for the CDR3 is TGTGCCAGCAGCTTAGTAAAGACACCGAGAACTGAAGCTTTCTTT.